The rows below give T cell receptor beta chains drawn from one sample of a study of radiation and T cells in renal cell carcinoma. Produced via immunoSEQ multiplex PCR; TCRdb's table is partial and in-frame only. The data contain about 130,000 clones, around 90% of them singletons. The sequenced sample was blood, obtained from a patient whose treatment included radiotherapy and nephrectomy. The receptors shown here come from a woman in her 70s with renal cell carcinoma. Each CDR3 is given with its conserved first and last residue. D genes are given only for firm matches. Size values are once, few and many counts, or a class for expanded clones, and some rows have none.

CASSTGSGASYNEQFF | TGTGCCAGCAGCACCGGAAGCGGGGCTTCCTACAATGAGCAGTTCTTC | - | TRBD2 | TRBJ2-1 | TRBV9
CASSGTAGSTGNTEAFF | TGTGCCAGTAGTGGGACAGCCGGATCGACAGGGAACACTGAAGCTTTCTTT | - | TRBD1 | TRBJ1-1 | TRBV19
CASSWTGTQSSYEQYF | TGTGCCAGCAGTTGGACCGGGACTCAGAGCTCCTACGAGCAGTACTTC | - | - | TRBJ2-7 | TRBV27
CAWMVGLDSPLHF | TGTGCCTGGATGGTGGGGCTGGATTCACCCCTCCACTTT | once | - | TRBJ1-6 | TRBV30
CAWTPLAGTSAGEQYF | TGTGCCTGGACCCCCCTGGCCGGGACTAGCGCGGGGGAGCAGTACTTC | - | TRBD2 | TRBJ2-7 | TRBV30
CASSSTFPRDTLSEQYF | TGTGCCAGCAGTTCTACTTTTCCGCGGGACACACTCTCCGAGCAGTACTTC | - | - | TRBJ2-7 | TRBV25-1
CARSLADSDTDTQYF | TGTGCCAGAAGCTTGGCCGATAGCGACACAGATACGCAGTATTTT | - | - | TRBJ2-3 | TRBV5-3
CASSFRQSYEQYF | TGTGCCAGCAGTTTTCGACAGTCCTACGAGCAGTACTTC | - | - | TRBJ2-7 | TRBV6-5
CASSTGTGSYEQYF | TGTGCCAGCAGCACAGGGACAGGCTCCTACGAGCAGTACTTC | - | TRBD1 | TRBJ2-7 | TRBV11-1
CASSSTGGGLDEQFF | TGTGCCAGCAGCTCGACAGGGGGCGGGCTGGATGAGCAGTTCTTC | - | TRBD1 | TRBJ2-1 | TRBV11-3
CAYQLRQGDEKLFF | TGTGCCTACCAACTAAGACAGGGCGATGAAAAACTGTTTTTT | - | TRBD1 | TRBJ1-4 | TRBV30
CASSTGTVGKAEQYF | TGTGCCAGTAGTACAGGGACAGTGGGAAAGGCCGAGCAGTACTTC | - | TRBD1 | TRBJ2-7 | TRBV19
CASSQGQGGNQPQHF | TGTGCCAGCAGCCAGGGACAGGGAGGCAATCAGCCCCAGCATTTT | - | TRBD1 | TRBJ1-5 | TRBV7-6
CASSQGGTYTEAFF | TGTGCCAGCAGCCAAGGTGGGACCTACACTGAAGCTTTCTTT | - | - | TRBJ1-1 | TRBV4-2
CASGRDYGYTF | TGTGCCAGCGGCAGAGACTATGGCTACACCTTC | - | - | TRBJ1-2 | TRBV6-5
CASSYRAGRITDTQYF | TGTGCCAGCAGTTATCGGGCAGGGAGAATAACAGATACGCAGTATTTT | - | - | TRBJ2-3 | TRBV27
CASAPYRVNNEQYF | TGTGCCAGCGCGCCTTACAGGGTTAATAACGAGCAGTACTTC | - | - | TRBJ2-7 | TRBV27
CASRQGNYEQYF | TGTGCCAGCAGACAGGGGAACTACGAGCAGTACTTC | once | TRBD1 | TRBJ2-7 | TRBV2
CASRWGQGTTGELFF | TGCGCCAGCAGATGGGGACAGGGGACCACCGGGGAGCTGTTTTTT | few | TRBD1 | TRBJ2-2 | TRBV5-1
CASSPGRLPGGNTIYF | TGTGCCAGCAGCCCGGGACGACTACCGGGGGGAAACACCATATATTTT | - | - | TRBJ1-3 | TRBV9
CASRETGGRATEAFF | TGTGCCAGTAGGGAGACAGGGGGACGTGCCACTGAAGCTTTCTTT | - | TRBD1 | TRBJ1-1 | TRBV19
CASSFASSGNTIYF | TGTGCCAGCAGCTTCGCGAGCTCTGGAAACACCATATATTTT | - | - | TRBJ1-3 | TRBV11-2
CASSINDYGYTF | TGTGCCAGTAGTATAAACGACTATGGCTACACCTTC | - | - | TRBJ1-2 | TRBV30
CATLRARYEAFF | TGTGCCACTCTCCGGGCCCGATATGAAGCTTTCTTT | - | - | TRBJ1-1 | TRBV2
CASSVRTEAFF | TGTGCCAGCAGCGTCAGGACAGAAGCTTTCTTT | - | - | TRBJ1-1 | TRBV7-9